This T cell receptor (beta chain) was recorded in a study of CD8 T cells in Susac syndrome. Study background: Among the Susac syndrome patients sequenced, 5 or 6 had active disease and roughly eight were in remission.

With random hexamers, reverse transcription was performed on about 0.45 to 1 ug of RNA. It was immunoSEQ multiplex PCR that amplified TCR beta CDR3 across 54 Vbeta and 13 Jbeta. From the immunoSEQ multiplex PCR reads, TCRdb called clonotypes with MiXCR, one entry per CDR3 protein. The table includes under 150,000 distinct CDR3 sequences, more than 85% detected once. Negative isolation yielded CD4+ and CD8+ T cells, and FACS enriched TEMRA cells. As to this clonotype: Its antigen is not known.

The germline V gene has CDR1 LGHNA and CDR2 YNFKEQ. Trimming removed 1 base at V and 4 bases at J, with 6 bases between. The CDR3 is made up of 13 amino acids. Study results and caveats: As the study acknowledged, the number of individuals in its TCR sequencing and HLA analysis was relatively small.

The receptor was derived from a human donor with Susac syndrome. The sequenced sample was CD4+ T cells from PBMCs. The chain couples TRBV4-2 to TRBJ2-3, with unresolved D. The CDR3 loop reads CASSQATSDTQYF. CDR3 DNA sequence: TGTGCCAGCAGCCAAGCGACTTCAGATACGCAGTATTTT.